This T cell receptor (beta chain) was documented in a study of T cell repertoires in cytomegalovirus infection. Study-level points and caveats: HLA-C-restricted CMV clonotypes gave the most frequent clonotype in two of eight donors.

In the case of this clonotype: Its antigen remains unknown.

CDR1 is DFQATT and CDR2 is SNEGSKA in the germline V gene (reference sequence). This CDR3 spans 15 amino acids. V lost 0 bases to trimming and J lost 0 bases, with 11 bases between them. TCRdb reanalysed the reads using MiXCR and keeps one entry per CDR3 protein. The table records around 130,000 distinct CDR3 sequences, 20% to 30% of them present only once. J is TRBJ1-2 and V is TRBV20-1; D not certain. The sequence was obtained from a human donor in good health (CMV status not recorded). Some clones in this sample may be carry-over from other donors' samples. The sample comprised PBMCs, sequenced either directly or after in vitro stimulation (not recorded which). CDR3 DNA: TGCAGTGCTAGAGAACCGGGCAGCGCTAACTATGGCTACACCTTC. It is translated as CSAREPGSANYGYTF.